This T cell receptor beta chain was identified during a study of shared clonotypes between healthy human individuals. The study separated CD4+ cells into CD45RA+ naive and CD45RA-negative memory subsets. On this clone itself: Its antigen is still unknown.

Every subset's genomic DNA went evenly onto several immunoSEQ plates. Clones were sequenced by immunoSEQ multiplex PCR, and TCRdb holds only the in-frame ones, with some missing. The table includes under 1,900,000 clones, 97% to 99% detected once. Looked up from germline, CDR1 is SGHDN and CDR2 is FVKESK. Deletions cut 3 bases from V and 2 bases from J, with 5 bases between. The CDR3 length is 12 residues. The study, taken as a whole, reports: A limitation of the genetic and exposure-history diversity represented arose from few donors. In general, naive subsets displayed greater estimated richness than memory subsets did.

This chain uses TRBV14 with TRBJ2-7; D is uncertain. The sample comprised naive CD4+ T cells sorted from blood. The subset: CD45RA+ positively selected. This TCR was sampled from a man aged 25 to 40 in good health. CDR3 nucleotides: TGTGCCAGCAGCCATGTCGCCTACGAGCAGTACTTC. It codes for CASSHVAYEQYF.